This TCR beta chain was identified during a study of blood T cell repertoires in COVID-19. V was clipped by 1 base and J by 2 bases, with 10 bases between them. The CDR3 has 15 amino acids. Germline CDR1 ENHRY, CDR2 SYGVKD. Authors' methods: Quantification of nucleated cells was approximated via reference gene primer amplification. Sequenced by immunoSEQ multiplex PCR; TCRdb stores in-frame clones only, minus some. V and J calls and clone size follow that table, whereas D and trimming were derived from the DNA. Among hundreds of thousands of clones listed, around four fifths were seen once. This chain links TRBV10-3 with TRBJ2-3, with D uncertain. This TCR derives from a woman in her thirties or forties with active or convalescent COVID-19. The sequencing input was peripheral blood. The CDR3, as DNA: TGTGCCATCAGTGAGTACTACCAAAACACAGATACGCAGTATTTT. Amino acid sequence: CAISEYYQNTDTQYF.